This entry features one T cell receptor (beta chain) sequence. The antigen is not known. Sequencing was performed with immunoSEQ multiplex PCR; in TCRdb, only in-frame clones are kept and a portion is missing. The repertoire consists of around 160,000 clones, with roughly 91% occurring once and the leading ten covering 1.5% to 2%. The data derive from a study of T cell responses to AZD1222 COVID-19 vaccine. For the study at large: Second-dose intervals of approximately 4 or approximately 12 weeks were pooled. General observations from the study: Recipients of two AZD1222 doses showed rising Spike-specific TCR breadth and depth. The study reported that nearly half of spike-specific TCRs target unmutated variant regions. Donors were mostly white British, more females; clonal diversity possibly underestimated.

Trimming stripped 3 bases from V and 8 bases from J, with 17 bases between. This CDR3 region has 15 residues. From germline, CDR1 is SGHNT and CDR2 YYREEE (reference sequence). This chain joins TRBV5-4 and TRBJ2-2; perhaps TRBD2 as D (6 bases). This receptor was identified in an adult in good health. The sequencing used peripheral blood, collected on day 0 of AZD1222 vaccination. DNA of the CDR3: TGTGCCAGCAGCTACTCGAGTCGGGGGAATGGGGAGCTGTTTTTT. It translates to CASSYSSRGNGELFF.